These T cell receptor beta chains were read from a single sample in a study of blood T cell repertoires in COVID-19. Profiled with immunoSEQ multiplex PCR; TCRdb holds only in-frame clones, not every one. The sample carries tens of thousands of clones, roughly 86% recorded once. Sequenced sample: peripheral blood. The source is a human donor in a cohort sampled during active COVID-19. Both conserved end residues are part of each CDR3. Fields, in order: clone size, V gene, J gene, D gene, CDR3 protein, CDR3 DNA. A D gene is named only where the DNA matches it firmly. The listing skips clone size in some rows; elsewhere it reads once, few, many or a size class.

clone_size: -
v_call: TRBV12-5
j_call: TRBJ1-2
d_call: TRBD1
cdr3_aa: CASGPRQGTGANYGYTF
cdr3_nt: TGTGCTAGTGGTCCTAGACAGGGGACGGGAGCTAACTATGGCTACACCTTC

clone_size: -
v_call: TRBV6-5
j_call: TRBJ2-3
d_call: -
cdr3_aa: CASSYSVGTQYF
cdr3_nt: TGTGCCAGCAGTTATTCCGTCGGGACGCAGTATTTT

clone_size: -
v_call: TRBV19
j_call: TRBJ2-7
d_call: TRBD1
cdr3_aa: CASSSRGQGKYEQYF
cdr3_nt: TGTGCCAGTAGTTCTAGGGGACAGGGGAAATACGAGCAGTACTTC

clone_size: -
v_call: TRBV7-9
j_call: TRBJ1-2
d_call: -
cdr3_aa: CASSTTGEGGYTF
cdr3_nt: TGTGCCAGCAGCACGACAGGCGAGGGTGGCTACACCTTC

clone_size: -
v_call: TRBV19
j_call: TRBJ2-5
d_call: -
cdr3_aa: CASRTSWTRHETQYF
cdr3_nt: TGTGCCAGCAGAACCTCGTGGACTCGGCACGAGACCCAGTACTTC

clone_size: few
v_call: TRBV2
j_call: TRBJ1-2
d_call: -
cdr3_aa: CASSPSGVGYGYTF
cdr3_nt: TGTGCCAGCAGTCCATCGGGGGTAGGGTATGGCTACACCTTC

clone_size: -
v_call: TRBV6-5
j_call: TRBJ2-1
d_call: -
cdr3_aa: CASSYRRDTDVNEQFF
cdr3_nt: TGTGCCAGCAGTTACCGCCGGGACACGGATGTCAATGAGCAGTTCTTC

clone_size: -
v_call: TRBV7-9
j_call: TRBJ1-2
d_call: TRBD1
cdr3_aa: CASSPRTGHYGYTF
cdr3_nt: TGTGCCAGCAGCCCCCGGACAGGCCACTATGGCTACACCTTC

clone_size: few
v_call: TRBV6-6
j_call: TRBJ1-6
d_call: TRBD1
cdr3_aa: CASSPDRGSYNSPLHF
cdr3_nt: TGTGCCAGCAGTCCCGACAGGGGCTCCTATAATTCACCCCTCCACTTT

clone_size: -
v_call: TRBV18
j_call: TRBJ1-5
d_call: -
cdr3_aa: CASSPRGNRASNQPQHF
cdr3_nt: TGTGCCAGCTCACCACGAGGCAACAGGGCTAGCAATCAGCCCCAGCATTTT

clone_size: -
v_call: TRBV6-1
j_call: TRBJ2-3
d_call: -
cdr3_aa: CASSDVRADTQYF
cdr3_nt: TGTGCCAGCAGTGACGTGAGGGCAGATACGCAGTATTTT

clone_size: -
v_call: TRBV3-1/TRBV3-2
j_call: TRBJ2-7
d_call: TRBD1
cdr3_aa: CASSQVDRGWGEQYF
cdr3_nt: TGTGCCAGCAGCCAAGTGGACAGGGGATGGGGCGAGCAGTACTTC

clone_size: -
v_call: TRBV5-1
j_call: TRBJ1-1
d_call: TRBD1
cdr3_aa: CASSPDRGLNTEAFF
cdr3_nt: TGCGCCAGCAGCCCGGACAGGGGCCTGAACACTGAAGCTTTCTTT

clone_size: -
v_call: TRBV30
j_call: TRBJ2-3
d_call: -
cdr3_aa: CALNRDTDTQYF
cdr3_nt: TGTGCCCTAAACCGGGACACAGATACGCAGTATTTT

clone_size: -
v_call: TRBV4-2
j_call: TRBJ1-4
d_call: -
cdr3_aa: CASSQDGQTNEKLFF
cdr3_nt: TGTGCCAGCAGCCAAGATGGCCAGACAAATGAAAAACTGTTTTTT

clone_size: -
v_call: TRBV5-1
j_call: TRBJ2-1
d_call: TRBD2
cdr3_aa: CASSLDSGGVNEQFF
cdr3_nt: TGCGCCAGCAGCTTAGATAGCGGGGGGGTTAATGAGCAGTTCTTC

clone_size: -
v_call: TRBV15
j_call: TRBJ1-3
d_call: -
cdr3_aa: CATSRDLSGNTIYF
cdr3_nt: TGTGCCACCAGCAGAGATCTGAGCGGAAACACCATATATTTT

clone_size: -
v_call: TRBV30
j_call: TRBJ1-2
d_call: -
cdr3_aa: CAWSGREGINYGYTF
cdr3_nt: TGTGCCTGGAGTGGCCGGGAGGGGATTAACTATGGCTACACCTTC

clone_size: -
v_call: TRBV28
j_call: TRBJ2-2
d_call: -
cdr3_aa: CASTRRTGELFF
cdr3_nt: TGTGCCAGCACCAGGAGGACCGGGGAGCTGTTTTTT

clone_size: -
v_call: TRBV7-9
j_call: TRBJ1-1
d_call: -
cdr3_aa: CASSRPGGPQSEAFF
cdr3_nt: TGTGCCAGCAGCCGCCCGGGGGGACCTCAGTCTGAAGCTTTCTTT

clone_size: -
v_call: TRBV7-2
j_call: TRBJ2-6
d_call: -
cdr3_aa: CASSLVRVGANVLTF
cdr3_nt: TGTGCCAGCAGCTTAGTGAGGGTTGGGGCCAACGTCCTGACTTTC

clone_size: -
v_call: TRBV11-2
j_call: TRBJ2-2
d_call: -
cdr3_aa: CASSGGHTRPGELFF
cdr3_nt: TGTGCCAGCAGCGGTGGACACACGCGGCCCGGGGAGCTGTTTTTT

clone_size: -
v_call: TRBV7-2
j_call: TRBJ2-5
d_call: TRBD2
cdr3_aa: CASSLAGTSGGKTQYF
cdr3_nt: TGTGCCAGCAGCTTAGCGGGGACTAGCGGGGGGAAGACCCAGTACTTC

clone_size: few
v_call: TRBV10-1
j_call: TRBJ1-1
d_call: -
cdr3_aa: CASSRSLRERDEAFF
cdr3_nt: TGCGCCAGCAGTCGAAGTCTGAGGGAAAGGGATGAAGCTTTCTTT

clone_size: -
v_call: TRBV6-5
j_call: TRBJ2-1
d_call: TRBD1
cdr3_aa: CASVGTGVTEQFF
cdr3_nt: TGTGCCAGCGTCGGGACAGGGGTTACTGAGCAGTTCTTC